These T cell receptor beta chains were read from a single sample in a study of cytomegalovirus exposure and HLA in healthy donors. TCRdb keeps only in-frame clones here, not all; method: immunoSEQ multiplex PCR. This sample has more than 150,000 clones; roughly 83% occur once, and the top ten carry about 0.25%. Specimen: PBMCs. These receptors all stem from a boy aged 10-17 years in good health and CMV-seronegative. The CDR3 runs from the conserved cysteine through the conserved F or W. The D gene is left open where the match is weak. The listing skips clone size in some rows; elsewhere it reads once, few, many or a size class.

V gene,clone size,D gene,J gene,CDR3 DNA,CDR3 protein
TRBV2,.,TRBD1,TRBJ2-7,TGTGCCAGCAGTGCCGGGACAGGGGGCCAGATTCGGTACGAGCAGTACTTC,CASSAGTGGQIRYEQYF
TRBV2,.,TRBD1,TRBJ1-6,TGTGCCAGCAGGGGGACAGGGACGGGTAATTCACCCCTCCACTTT,CASRGTGTGNSPLHF
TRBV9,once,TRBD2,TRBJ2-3,TGTGCCAGCAGCATACTAGCGGGGCATACGCAGTATTTT,CASSILAGHTQYF
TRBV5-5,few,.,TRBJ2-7,TGTGCCAGCAGCTCTTCATTTAGCTCCTACGAGCAGTACTTC,CASSSSFSSYEQYF
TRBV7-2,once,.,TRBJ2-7,TGTGCCAGCAGCTTAGATTCAGCGTCGAGCTCCTACGAGCAGTACTTC,CASSLDSASSSYEQYF
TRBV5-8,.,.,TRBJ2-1,TGTGCCAGCGCGGCTGCACCCTACAATGAGCAGTTCTTC,CASAAAPYNEQFF
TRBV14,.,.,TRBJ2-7,TGTGCCAGCAGCCAAGCATACGAGCAGTACTTC,CASSQAYEQYF
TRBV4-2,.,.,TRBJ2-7,TGTGCCAGCAGCTCGGACTCCAGTACGATCTCCTACGAGCAGTACTTC,CASSSDSSTISYEQYF
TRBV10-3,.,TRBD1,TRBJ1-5,TGTGCCATCAGCGACAGGGATCAGCCCCAGCATTTT,CAISDRDQPQHF
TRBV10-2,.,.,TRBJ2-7,TGCGCCAGCAGTGAGACCCCAGGCGAGCAGTACTTC,CASSETPGEQYF
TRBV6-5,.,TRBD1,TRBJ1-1,TGTGCCATCATCACAGGGGGTGAAGCTTTCTTT,CAIITGGEAFF
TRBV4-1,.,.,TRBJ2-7,TGCGCCAGCAGCCAAGATGCCCGGGTTAGCTCCTACGAGCAGTACTTC,CASSQDARVSSYEQYF
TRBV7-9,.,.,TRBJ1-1,TGTGCCAGCAAGAAGGGGATCGGCGAAGCTTTCTTT,CASKKGIGEAFF
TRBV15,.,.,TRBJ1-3,TGTGCCACCAGACAGGATCTCTCTGGAAACACCATATATTTT,CATRQDLSGNTIYF
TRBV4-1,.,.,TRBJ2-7,TGCGCCAGCACCCGGACGGATAGCGGCTACGAGCAGTACTTC,CASTRTDSGYEQYF
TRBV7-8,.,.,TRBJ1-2,TGTGCCAGCAGCTTAATGTCCAGATTCTATAGCGGCTACACCTTC,CASSLMSRFYSGYTF
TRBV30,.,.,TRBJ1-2,TGTGCCTGGAGTGGGGGGGGGCCCGGCTACACCTTC,CAWSGGGPGYTF
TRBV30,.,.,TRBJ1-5,TGTGCCTGGAGTAAAGGCGGGGGGAGTCAGCCCCAGCATTTT,CAWSKGGGSQPQHF
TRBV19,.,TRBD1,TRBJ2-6,TGTGCCAGTACCGATGGACAGGGGCGCTCTGGGGCCAACGTCCTGACTTTC,CASTDGQGRSGANVLTF
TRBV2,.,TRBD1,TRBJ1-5,TGTGCCAGCAGTGATGGCACTACAGGGGGCTACGATCAGCCCCAGCATTTT,CASSDGTTGGYDQPQHF
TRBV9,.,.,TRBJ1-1,TGTGCCAGCAGCGTAGAAGGCGGGGGGGAAGCTTTCTTT,CASSVEGGGEAFF
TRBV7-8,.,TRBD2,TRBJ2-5,TGTGCCAGCAGCTTAGAGGAACTAGCGGATCAAGAGACCCAGTACTTC,CASSLEELADQETQYF
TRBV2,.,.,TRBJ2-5,TGTGCCAGCAGTGCGGTCAGGGGCCGTGAGACCCAGTACTTC,CASSAVRGRETQYF
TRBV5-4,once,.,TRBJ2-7,TGTGCCAGCAGCTTGGATGCGGTTAACGAGCAGTACTTC,CASSLDAVNEQYF
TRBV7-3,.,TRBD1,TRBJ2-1,TGTGCCAGCAGCTTAAATCAGTTGGGGACAGGCCCCAATGAGCAGTTCTTC,CASSLNQLGTGPNEQFF
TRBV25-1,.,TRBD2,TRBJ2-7,TGTGCCACCGCTAGCGGCCCCTACGAGCAGTACTTC,CATASGPYEQYF
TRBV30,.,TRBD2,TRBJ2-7,TGTGCCTGGACGGACGGAGCGGGAGACGAGCAGTACTTC,CAWTDGAGDEQYF